This TCR beta chain was captured by sequencing in a study of beta chain features in type 1 diabetes. Since all of the isolated RNA was reverse transcribed, expressed TCRB transcripts were what got sequenced. Clones were read by immunoSEQ multiplex PCR, and TCRdb kept only the in-frame ones, dropping some. In the table there are hundreds of thousands of clones, roughly 17% of which are singletons. As to this clone: The same CDR3 can be traced to other DNA sequences in this sample.

This receptor was taken from a woman aged 18-30 years in good health. The specimen was naive CD4+ T cells from blood.

DNA for the CDR3: TGTGCCAGCAGCTTAGGGAGCTCTGGAAACACCATATATTTT. It translates to CASSLGSSGNTIYF. This chain uses TRBV7-9 with TRBJ1-3; D unresolved. This CDR3 contains 14 residues. Germline V CDR1 and CDR2: SEHNR, FQNEAQ (reference sequence). V gave up 1 base and J gave up 0 bases, with 4 bases separating them.